These 9 T cell receptor beta chains originate from one sample sequenced in a study of blood T cell repertoires in COVID-19. Profiled with immunoSEQ multiplex PCR; TCRdb holds only in-frame clones, not every one. This sample yields approximately 200,000 clones, of which approximately 86% are seen a single time; 2% to 2.5% belongs to the top ten. Input material: PBMCs or T cells enriched from blood (not recorded which). The source is a woman in her 30s who had recovered from COVID-19.

The V call is TRBV30, the J call TRBJ2-1; 13 bases map to TRBD2. Germline V gene data show CDR1 as GTSNPN and CDR2 as SVGIG (reference sequence). Germline trimming cut 5 bases from V and 10 bases from J; bases unmatched to any gene: 14. The CDR3 contains 16 residues. The CDR3 bases are TGTGCCTGGGCCTCCCTGATGGGACTAGCGGGGCGGGAGCAGTTCTTC. This codes for CAWASLMGLAGREQFF.

CDR3 DNA sequence: TGTGCCAGCAGCAAAACAGGGGTCTACAATGAGCAGTTCTTC. Protein: CASSKTGVYNEQFF. V gene TRBV6-5 combines with J gene TRBJ2-1, with 7 bases fitting TRBD1. The CDR3 contains 14 residues. Germline V CDR1 and CDR2: MNHEY, SVGAGI. The V and J ends lost 6 bases and 3 bases, in that order; junction bases with no gene match: 5.

The chain is built from TRBV12-3 or TRBV12-4 and TRBJ1-6, with D unresolved. The CDR3 contains 12 residues. Trimming left V 2 bases short and J 15 bases short, with 11 bases between. The CDR3 here is CASSLRQTHLHF. The CDR3 nucleotides are TGTGCCAGCAGTTTACGGCAGACTCACCTCCACTTT.

The V call is TRBV4-3, the J call TRBJ2-7; weak D call: TRBD1 (5 bases). The CDR3 has 13 residues. Trimming took off 4 bases at V and 6 bases at J, with 13 bases between the two ends. The germline V gene has CDR1 LGHNA and CDR2 YSLEER. CDR3 coding DNA: TGCGCCAGCAGCCCGTGGCCAGGGTCCGAGCAGTACTTC. Translating it yields CASSPWPGSEQYF.

The rearrangement links TRBV11-2 to TRBJ1-2, with TRBD1 matching over 7 bases. Germline CDR1 and CDR2: SGHAT and FQNNGV. With V trimmed by 4 bases and J by 1 base, 6 bases remained unmatched. CDR3 size: 15 residues. The CDR3 nucleotides read TGTGCCAGCAGCTCCCCCGGACAGGTTAACTATGGCTACACCTTC. Protein product: CASSSPGQVNYGYTF.

The chain carries TRBV12-3 or TRBV12-4 and TRBJ1-2; D is possibly TRBD1 (5 bases). V was shortened by 3 bases and J by 4 bases, with 9 bases between the two germline ends. The CDR3 has 13 residues. CDR3 residues: CASSFLDSYGYTF. The CDR3 DNA is TGTGCCAGCAGTTTCCTTGACAGCTATGGCTACACCTTC.

J is TRBJ1-2 and V is TRBV2; D uncertain. The V end was cut by 1 base, the J end by 4 bases, with 7 bases between. The CDR3 is 13 residues long. Germline V lookup: CDR1 SNHLY, CDR2 FYNNEI. CDR3 region: CASSEGGPYGYTF. The CDR3 DNA reads TGTGCCAGCAGTGAAGGAGGGCCCTATGGCTACACCTTC.

V and J are TRBV30 and TRBJ1-3; 9 bases fit TRBD1. The CDR3 covers 16 residues. Germline CDR1 is GTSNPN and CDR2 is SVGIG (reference sequence). The V gene end was trimmed by 3 bases and the J gene end by 0 bases; junction bases not matched to a gene: 6. The CDR3 nucleotides read TGTGCCTGGAGGCACAGGGGGCTCAACTCTGGAAACACCATATATTTT. Its translation is CAWRHRGLNSGNTIYF.

The J gene is TRBJ1-1, the V gene TRBV7-6; no clear D gene. Trimming cost V 3 bases and J 0 bases, with 8 bases left between them. Looked up from germline, CDR1 is SGHVS and CDR2 is FNYEAQ. CDR3 length: 14 amino acids. CDR3 sequence: CASSLQEMNTEAFF. The CDR3 DNA follows: TGTGCCAGCAGCTTGCAGGAAATGAACACTGAAGCTTTCTTT.